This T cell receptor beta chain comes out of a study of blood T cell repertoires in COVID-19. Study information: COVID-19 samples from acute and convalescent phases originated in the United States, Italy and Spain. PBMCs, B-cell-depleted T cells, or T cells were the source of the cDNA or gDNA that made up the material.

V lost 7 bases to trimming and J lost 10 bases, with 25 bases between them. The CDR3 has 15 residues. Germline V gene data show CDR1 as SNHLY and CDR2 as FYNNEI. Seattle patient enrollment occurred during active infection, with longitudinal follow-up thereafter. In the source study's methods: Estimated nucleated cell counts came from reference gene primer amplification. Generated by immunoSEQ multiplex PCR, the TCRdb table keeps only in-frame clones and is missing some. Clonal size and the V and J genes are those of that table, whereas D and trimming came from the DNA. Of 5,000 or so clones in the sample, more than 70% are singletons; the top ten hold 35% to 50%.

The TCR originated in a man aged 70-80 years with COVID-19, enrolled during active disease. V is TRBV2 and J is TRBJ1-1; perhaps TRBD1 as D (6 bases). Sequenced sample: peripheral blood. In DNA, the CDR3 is TGTGCCAGCATCGAGATGGACCCTGGGCGAGGGGGAGCTTTCTTT. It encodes CASIEMDPGRGGAFF.